This T cell receptor (beta chain) comes out of a study of glioma-infiltrating T cells (TCRdb year 2016). The study in broad terms: TCR alpha- and beta-chain repertoires were sequenced from glioma tissue, non-neoplastic brain tissue and matched peripheral blood mononuclear cells. To gauge divergence between tissue and blood T-cell populations, every tissue-infiltrating repertoire was compared against the peripheral blood repertoire from the same patient. Three low-grade glioma patients, roughly 8 primary glioblastoma patients, and three non-glioma patients who contributed non-neoplastic brain tissue made up the paired cohort. The full study reports these points: Group comparisons rested on small numbers: three non-neoplastic, three low-grade glioma and roughly 8 glioblastoma patients. Very few CDR3 sequences were found to be shared between tissue and blood, and this scarcity was attributed to high CDR3 diversity and limited sampling. VJ-independent divergence between tissue and blood was found to be below expectation in non-neoplastic patients but above expectation in all gliomas, particularly low-grade gliomas.

To note about this clonotype: Its antigen is unknown. No much larger clone exists at a distance of one base, and base qualities are not known.

TCR alpha and beta CDR3 regions were amplified with the iRepertoire nested amplicon-rescue multiplex PCR (arm-PCR) platform from RNA. For one-step reverse transcription and amplification, about 85-450 ng of tissue mRNA or PBMC total RNA was used as input. Following bead purification, Illumina adapters were added by a secondary multiplex PCR, and libraries between 200 and 400 bp were gel-purified. Libraries carried internal 6-nucleotide barcodes used for demultiplexing. The libraries were sequenced on an Illumina MiSeq using 2x220 or 2x250 nucleotide paired-end reads. The study's own analysis went as follows. Paired reads were merged using FLASH 1.2.11 and were aligned to the GRCh37 human genome using BWA-MEM, after which TRA and TRB reads were extracted. For V and J assignment, an IMGT-derived reference of cassette sequences and CDR3 motifs that included pseudogenes was used. Three-frame translation of reads was performed, and productive CDR3s were defined as those with a C...FGXG motif and no stop codons. Unique combinations of V-J cassette pair and CDR3 amino acid sequence were defined as clonotypes. Reads were filtered by Hamming distance, thresholded by each sample's sequence error rate in mapped regions. Using fastp trimming at Q25 and MiXCR clonotype assembly, TCRdb reanalyzed the public sequencing data and kept in-frame beta chains. Each entry is one CDR3 protein sequence, shown with its most common DNA and genes. What appears here as the V and J calls and clone size reflects TCRdb's work, not the paper's. This sample has more than 110,000 distinct CDR3 sequences in its table, and about two fifths of those were observed once. The ten largest clonotypes hold about 18% of the sample.

The CDR3 starts with the cysteine, ends with the phenylalanine, and has 19 residues. This entry keeps only the CDR3 DNA: 57 bases, framed from base 1. The V and J ends are trimmed by 1 base and 4 bases, leaving 25 bases between them. From the germline V gene, CDR1 is LGHNA and CDR2 is YNFKEQ. The sequence derives from a human donor with low-grade glioma or glioblastoma, undergoing nonglioma brain surgery, or in good health (not recorded which). The sequencing sample was made of glioma tissue, nonneoplastic brain tissue, or PBMCs (not recorded which). The chain couples TRBV4-2 to TRBJ1-1; a tentative D match to TRBD1 spans 5 bases. The CDR3 is CASSQGLSRADDDSTEAFF. The bases are TGTGCCAGCAGCCAAGGGCTGAGCAGGGCCGATGACGATAGCACTGAAGCTTTCTTT.